Presented here are 20 T cell receptor beta chains from one specimen sequenced in a study of metastatic and nonmetastatic thyroid tumors. All patients were untreated before thyroid surgery. TCRdb re-analyzed the PCR reads using MiXCR. The sample lists tens of thousands of clones, less than 25% seen once, with 15% to 19% in the top ten. Sample: blood. Receptor source: a female donor with papillary thyroid cancer or a benign thyroid nodule (not recorded which). Some clones in this sample may be carry-over from other donors' samples.

In this sample, this clone turned up many times. The chain links TRBV11-2 to TRBJ1-1; possibly TRBD1 for D (6 bases). V was cut by 6 bases and J by 1 base, with 9 bases left in between. Germline V gene data show CDR1 as SGHAT and CDR2 as FQNNGV. The CDR3 is made up of 13 amino acids. CDR3 in DNA: TGTGCCAGCAGACCGACAGGGAACACTGAAGCTTTCTTT. This encodes CASRPTGNTEAFF.

The chain joins TRBV20-1 to TRBJ2-1; 15 bases agree with TRBD2. The J call could be wrong; TRBJ2-7 is a better fit for the DNA end. The CDR3 sequence is 17 residues long. Per the germline V gene, CDR1 is DFQATT and CDR2 is SNEGSKA (reference sequence). The CDR3 loop is CSATGLAGGPASHQQYF. The CDR3 nucleotides are TGCAGTGCCACCGGACTAGCGGGAGGGCCTGCTTCTCACCAGCAGTACTTC.

This clone was recorded a few times. This chain uses TRBV6-1 with TRBJ2-7; D perhaps matches TRBD2 (7 bases). The CDR3 is 14 amino acids. Germline V CDR1 and CDR2: MNHNS, SASEGT. Trimming left V 6 bases short and J 2 bases short, with 14 bases between. Here the CDR3 DNA reads TGTGCCAGCAGGTTGGGAGGGGGGGCCTACGAGCAGTACTTC. The encoded protein is CASRLGGGAYEQYF.

The V call is TRBV12-3 or TRBV12-4, the J call TRBJ2-2, with 11 bases matching TRBD2. Trimming cost V 4 bases and J 4 bases; bases outside gene matches: 11. This CDR3 contains 18 residues. The CDR3 loop is CASSSSWVAGGVTGELFF. CDR3 nucleotide sequence: TGTGCCAGCAGTTCCTCTTGGGTAGCGGGGGGGGTCACCGGGGAGCTGTTTTTT.

This clone was seen repeatedly, ten times or more. This sample includes further DNA sequences coding for the same CDR3. The rearrangement uses TRBV19 and TRBJ2-1; 13 nucleotides align to TRBD2. CDR3 length equals 17 residues. Germline trimming cut 5 bases from V and 0 bases from J; bases unmatched to any gene: 4. The V gene's germline CDR1 is LNHDA and CDR2 SQIVND (reference sequence). The CDR3, as DNA: TGTGCCAGTAGTCCAACTAGCGGGAGGGACTCCTACAATGAGCAGTTCTTC. Residues: CASSPTSGRDSYNEQFF.

This chain connects TRBV11-3 to TRBJ2-6; either TRBD1 or TRBD2 may supply D (5 bases each). The germline V gene has CDR1 SGHNT and CDR2 YENEEA. The V gene lost 3 bases and the J gene lost 1 base, with 10 bases spanning the gap. This CDR3 is 16 amino acids long. Written as DNA, the CDR3 is TGTGCCAGCAGCTTGGTTTGGGGGTCTGGGGCCAACGTCCTGACTTTC. Translated: CASSLVWGSGANVLTF. The full variable domain, with the rest looked up from reference TRBV11-3 and TRBJ2-6, is EAGVVQSPRYKIIEKKQPVAFWCNPISGHNTLYWYLQNLGQGPELLIRYENEEAVDDSQLPKDRFSAERLKGVDSTLKIQPAELGDSAVYLCASSLVWGSGANVLTFGAGSRLTVL.

This clone was recorded at least ten times. This sequence may be a read error, since a much larger clone differs from it by one base. This sequence joins TRBV12-3 or TRBV12-4 and TRBJ2-7; D is undetermined. The V end lost 8 bases, the J end lost 1 base, and 12 bases lay between the germline ends. This CDR3 has 13 residues. In DNA form, the CDR3 reads TGTGCCAGCGGAAAGGACGGGTCCTACGAGCAGTACTTC. Its protein product is CASGKDGSYEQYF.

Ten or more counts support this clone. This chain joins TRBV27 and TRBJ2-1, with a tentative D call TRBD2 (5 bases). The CDR3 totals 13 residues. V was clipped by 5 bases and J by 6 bases, with 11 bases between them. CDR1 is MNHEY, CDR2 SMNVEV, per germline (reference sequence). CDR3 region: CASSLSVSNEQFF. For the CDR3, the DNA is TGTGCCAGCAGTCTTAGCGTAAGCAATGAGCAGTTCTTC.

This chain connects TRBV11-3 to TRBJ2-3; the D gene is possibly TRBD2 (7 bases). The length of the CDR3 is 14 residues. V lost 3 bases to trimming and J lost 3 bases, with 10 bases between them. Germline lookup yields CDR1 SGHNT and CDR2 YENEEA. The CDR3 is CASSFGRGTDTQYF. DNA of the CDR3: TGTGCCAGCAGCTTTGGGAGGGGGACAGATACGCAGTATTTT.

This clone was counted many times. The CDR3 region is CASSPDLGGEQYF. CDR3 DNA sequence: TGTGCCAGCAGCCCCGATCTGGGTGGCGAGCAGTACTTC. The gene calls are TRBV2 and TRBJ2-7; D call uncertain. V lost 6 bases and J lost 6, with 15 bases in between. This CDR3 is built from 13 residues. CDR1 and CDR2 (germline): SNHLY, FYNNEI. Supplemented by reference TRBV2 and TRBJ2-7, the full variable domain reads EPEVTQTPSHQVTQMGQEVILRCVPISNHLYFYWYRQILGQKVEFLVSFYNNEISEKSEIFDDQFSVERPDGSNFTLKIRSTKLEDSAMYFCASSPDLGGEQYFGPGTRLTVT.

This clone came up a few times. This chain connects TRBV16 to TRBJ2-5; tentative D call: TRBD1 (5 bases). V dropped 4 bases and J dropped 4 bases, with 16 bases sitting between them. CDR3 length equals 15 residues. Germline V CDR1 and CDR2: KGHSY, FQNENV. The CDR3 DNA follows: TGTGCCAGCAGCCCGACAGTGCAGGTGGGAGAGACCCAGTACTTC. It is translated as CASSPTVQVGETQYF.

The chain carries TRBV5-1 and TRBJ2-1; 7 bases map to TRBD2. The J segment lost 6 bases and the V segment lost 0 bases, leaving 3 bases of the junction unmatched. This CDR3 region has 14 residues. The germline gives CDR1 SGHRS, CDR2 YFSETQ. CDR3 nucleotides: TGCGCCAGCAGCTTGGGACTAGCTCCCAATGAGCAGTTCTTC. This translates into CASSLGLAPNEQFF.

A remark on this clone: This may come from a read error, since a much larger clone is one base off. Other DNA sequences in this sample translate to the same CDR3. The chain links TRBV11-2 to TRBJ2-3; a possible D gene is TRBD2 (5 bases). Germline CDR1 and CDR2: SGHAT and FQNNGV. This CDR3 is 15 amino acids long. V lost 5 bases and J lost 5, with 17 bases in between. DNA of the CDR3: TGTGCCAGCAGCCGGAGCGGAGGAGAGAGAGATACGCAGTATTTT. It is translated as CASSRSGGERDTQYF.

J is TRBJ1-2 and V is TRBV20-1; 8 nucleotides agree with TRBD1. The CDR3 spans 14 residues. V lost 1 base and J lost 8; bases outside the gene matches: 9. CDR1 DFQATT and CDR2 SNEGSKA come from the germline V gene (reference sequence). The chain's CDR3 is CSARGGTGGRGYTF. For the CDR3, the DNA is TGCAGTGCTAGAGGGGGGACAGGAGGACGGGGCTACACCTTC.

This clone showed up many times. This sequence joins TRBV5-1 and TRBJ1-1; a possible D gene is TRBD1 (5 bases). The CDR3 totals 14 residues. Per the germline V gene, CDR1 is SGHRS and CDR2 is YFSETQ. Trimming took 7 bases from V and 8 from J, leaving 21 bases between them. The CDR3 DNA is TGCGCCAGCCAGCAAGTAATAGGGGTAACCGAAGCTTTCTTT. Translating it yields CASQQVIGVTEAFF.

This clone has a handful of counts. The chain has TRBV6-5 and TRBJ2-7; D not resolved. This CDR3 has 13 residues. V dropped 0 bases and J dropped 0 bases, with 3 bases sitting between them. Germline-derived CDR1 and CDR2 are MNHEY and SVGAGI. Here the CDR3 reads CASSYSGSYEQYF. For the CDR3, the DNA is TGTGCCAGCAGTTACTCTGGCTCCTACGAGCAGTACTTC.

The V call is TRBV5-1, the J call TRBJ2-7; D might be TRBD1 or TRBD2, each matching 5 bases. V was shortened by 3 bases and J by 0 bases, with 13 bases between the two germline ends. This CDR3 is 15 amino acids long. CDR1 is SGHRS and CDR2 is YFSETQ in the germline V gene. For the CDR3, the DNA is TGCGCCAGCAGCTGGGGGACCAGCGGCTCCTACGAGCAGTACTTC. Its translation is CASSWGTSGSYEQYF.

This clone occurred many times. The chain combines TRBV24-1 with TRBJ2-2; D is possibly TRBD1 (6 bases). Germline V gene data show CDR1 as KGHDR and CDR2 as SFDVKD. There are 14 residues in the CDR3. Trimming removed 7 bases at V and 1 base at J, with 9 bases between. The CDR3 is CATSRQENTGELFF. The CDR3 coding sequence is TGTGCCACCAGCCGACAGGAGAACACCGGGGAGCTGTTTTTT.

In its sample, this clone is medium-sized. CDR3 in amino acids: CASTVRGITEAFF. The CDR3 bases are TGTGCCAGCACTGTCAGGGGGATCACTGAAGCTTTCTTT. The chain joins TRBV6-1 to TRBJ1-1, with 7 bases fitting TRBD1. CDR3 size: 13 residues. CDR1 and CDR2 (germline): MNHNS, SASEGT. Trimming took 7 bases from V and 4 from J; bases not matched to a gene: 6.

This clone was recorded at least ten times. CDR3 residues: CASSLDPLSNEQFF. The DNA for the CDR3 is TGTGCCAGCAGCTTAGATCCCCTCAGTAATGAGCAGTTCTTC. The chain carries TRBV11-2 and TRBJ2-1; no clear D. The V end was cut by 0 bases, the J end by 7 bases, with 10 bases between. The CDR3 consists of 14 residues. CDR1 SGHAT and CDR2 FQNNGV come from the germline V gene.